Listed here are 32 T cell receptor beta chains from one sample, sequenced in a study of T cell repertoires in cytomegalovirus infection. MiXCR was run by TCRdb on the reads, yielding one entry per CDR3 protein. The sample records approximately 490,000 distinct CDR3 sequences, 11% being singletons. Sequencing was carried out using PBMCs. The receptors come from a human donor in good health (CMV status not recorded). Some clones in this sample may be carry-over from other donors' samples.

The chain links TRBV28 to TRBJ2-1; unclear D gene. CDR3 size: 13 residues. V shed 3 bases and J shed 4 bases, with 7 bases lying between them. CDR1 MDHEN and CDR2 SYDVKM come from the germline V gene. In DNA, the CDR3 is TGTGCCAGCAGTTTCCTAGTGTACAATGAGCAGTTCTTC. Encoded protein: CASSFLVYNEQFF.

At least ten counts were recorded for this clonotype. This chain joins TRBV25-1 and TRBJ2-6; the match to TRBD1 covers 10 bases. Germline V gene lookup returns CDR1 MGHDK and CDR2 SYGVNS. This CDR3 has 17 amino acids. With V trimmed by 4 bases and J by 2 bases, 5 bases remained unmatched. Here the CDR3 DNA reads TGTGCCAGCAGTGCGGGACAGGGGAAGACTGGGGCCAACGTCCTGACTTTC. Translated, it gives CASSAGQGKTGANVLTF.

This clonotype has at least ten counts. DNA of the CDR3: TGTGCCAGCAGCATTGACAGGGGGGCCTACAATGAGCAGTTCTTC. This translates into CASSIDRGAYNEQFF. The V and J genes are TRBV7-8 and TRBJ2-1; 9 bases match TRBD1. Germline CDR1 and CDR2: SGHVS and FQNEAQ. This CDR3 has 15 amino acids. The J segment lost 2 bases and the V segment lost 5 bases, leaving 4 bases of the junction unmatched.

The sample holds a few counts of this clonotype. J is TRBJ1-5 and V is TRBV19; D is uncertain. The CDR3 runs 12 residues. V lost 11 bases and J 9 bases, leaving 17 bases between the germline ends. Germline V lookup: CDR1 LNHDA, CDR2 SQIVND (reference sequence). CDR3 protein: CASKRSAGPQHF. The DNA for the CDR3 is TGTGCCTCTAAGCGGAGCGCAGGGCCCCAGCATTTT.

V gene TRBV4-2 combines with J gene TRBJ2-1, with a weak D call TRBD2 (5 bases). The germline V gene has CDR1 LGHNA and CDR2 YNFKEQ. This CDR3 spans 17 amino acids. V lost 0 bases and J 7 bases, leaving 19 bases between the germline ends. CDR3 DNA sequence: TGTGCCAGCAGCCAAGATCCGGCGGGTTTCTTTTGGAATGAGCAGTTCTTC. Protein product: CASSQDPAGFFWNEQFF.

This clonotype showed up many times. This sequence joins TRBV6-1 and TRBJ2-3; the match to TRBD2 covers 10 bases. Losses at the gene ends were 0 bases for V and 13 bases for J; bases not matched to a gene: 10. The CDR3 covers 15 residues. Germline V lookup: CDR1 MNHNS, CDR2 SASEGT. The CDR3 is CASSEASLAGALEYF. The CDR3 region has the DNA TGTGCCAGCAGTGAAGCCTCTCTAGCGGGGGCCCTGGAGTATTTT.

This clonotype was counted ten times or more. The chain carries TRBV12-3 or TRBV12-4 and TRBJ1-1; D uncertain. Trimming cost V 2 bases and J 0 bases, with 10 bases left between them. The CDR3 totals 15 residues. CDR3 in amino acids: CASSLTERMNTEAFF. The CDR3 DNA is TGTGCCAGCAGTTTAACCGAAAGAATGAACACTGAAGCTTTCTTT.

The sample holds many counts of this clonotype. The V gene is TRBV6-5, the J gene TRBJ1-6, with 7 bases fitting TRBD1. The V gene's germline CDR1 is MNHEY and CDR2 SVGAGI. The J segment lost 9 bases and the V segment lost 4 bases, leaving 9 bases of the junction unmatched. The CDR3 covers 15 residues. The CDR3 sequence: CASSSTGDSSSPLHF. Here the CDR3 DNA reads TGTGCCAGCAGTTCCACCGGGGACAGTAGTTCACCCCTCCACTTT.

This clonotype was seen at least ten times. At one boundary the junction diverges from the germline segment, which might be a read error. CDR3 loop: CASSLRTVGTLLF. The CDR3 DNA reads TGTGCCAGCAGCTTACGTACAGTCGGAACACTCCTCTTT. V usage is TRBV5-6 and J usage is TRBJ1-1, with D unresolved. Germline CDR1 is SGHDT and CDR2 is YYEEEE. The length of the CDR3 is 13 residues.

This clonotype has at least ten counts. CDR3 sequence: CATSDFGWRGGKPQHF. CDR3 DNA sequence: TGTGCCACCAGTGATTTTGGTTGGAGAGGAGGTAAGCCCCAGCATTTT. This chain uses TRBV24-1 with TRBJ1-5; D gene unclear. Germline V lookup: CDR1 KGHDR, CDR2 SFDVKD. This CDR3 region has 16 residues. Trimming pared 1 base from V and 8 bases from J, leaving 17 bases between.

This clonotype was seen many times. This rearrangement joins TRBV11-2 to TRBJ1-2; the match to TRBD1 covers 7 bases. The trim removed 2 bases at V and 1 base at J, leaving 10 bases unmatched. The CDR3 is 17 residues long. The V gene's germline CDR1 is SGHAT and CDR2 FQNNGV. CDR3: CASSLNGGTAINYGYTF. CDR3 nucleotides: TGTGCCAGCAGCTTAAACGGGGGGACAGCGATTAACTATGGCTACACCTTC.

The chain links TRBV5-4 to TRBJ2-1, with D possibly TRBD1 on 7 matching bases. Germline V gene lookup returns CDR1 SGHNT and CDR2 YYREEE (reference sequence). Trimming cost V 1 base and J 4 bases, with 15 bases left between them. The CDR3 is 16 amino acids. The CDR3 spells CASSLLWQGGYNEQFF. The CDR3 nucleotides read TGTGCCAGCAGCTTGTTGTGGCAGGGGGGTTACAATGAGCAGTTCTTC.

The V gene is TRBV30, the J gene TRBJ2-1; possible D gene TRBD2, 6 bases. Trimming pared 0 bases from V and 7 bases from J, leaving 10 bases between. Germline V gene data show CDR1 as GTSNPN and CDR2 as SVGIG (reference sequence). This CDR3 spans 13 amino acids. The CDR3 region has the DNA TGTGCCTGGAGTGTGCGCGGGAAAAATGAGCAGTTCTTC. It specifies CAWSVRGKNEQFF.

This clonotype was recorded at least ten times. The gene calls are TRBV18 and TRBJ2-1; TRBD2 agrees at 7 bases. The CDR3 extends over 16 amino acids. V shed 0 bases and J 0 bases; nucleotides not matched to a gene: 2. The V gene's germline CDR1 is KGHSH and CDR2 LQKENI. The CDR3 spells CASSPPGGGSYNEQFF. CDR3 sequence (DNA): TGTGCCAGCTCACCACCGGGGGGGGGCTCCTACAATGAGCAGTTCTTC.

The CDR3 here is CSARWRERAYEQYF. In DNA, the CDR3 is TGCAGTGCCCGTTGGAGGGAGCGGGCCTACGAGCAGTACTTC. The V gene is TRBV20-1, the J gene TRBJ2-7; D may be TRBD2 (6 bases). The germline V gene encodes CDR1 DFQATT and CDR2 SNEGSKA (reference sequence). The CDR3 is made up of 14 amino acids. The V and J ends lost 6 bases and 2 bases respectively, with 17 bases between them.

This chain connects TRBV20-1 to TRBJ2-7, with D hard to call. The CDR3 is 15 amino acids. Trimming cost V 4 bases and J 5 bases, with 21 bases left between them. Germline V CDR1 and CDR2: DFQATT, SNEGSKA (reference sequence). CDR3 sequence: CSANPRYGRVHEQYF. In DNA form, the CDR3 reads TGCAGTGCTAATCCCAGATATGGTAGGGTCCACGAGCAGTACTTC.

The sample holds many counts of this clonotype. The chain recombines TRBV2 with TRBJ2-1; 7 nucleotides align to TRBD2. This CDR3 region has 14 residues. V shed 6 bases and J 2 bases; nucleotides not matched to a gene: 4. From germline, CDR1 is SNHLY and CDR2 FYNNEI. CDR3 nucleotide sequence: TGTGCCAGCAGCGAGCGGGGCCCCTACAATGAGCAGTTCTTC. This encodes CASSERGPYNEQFF.

This clonotype occurred many times. This chain connects TRBV7-9 to TRBJ1-5; D might be TRBD1 (6 bases). Germline values: CDR1 SEHNR, CDR2 FQNEAQ (reference sequence). The CDR3 covers 17 residues. The V end lost 4 bases, the J end lost 2 bases, and 18 bases lay between the germline ends. CDR3 residues: CASSSGEGPRGNQPQHF. The CDR3 DNA reads TGTGCCAGCAGCTCAGGGGAGGGGCCGAGGGGCAATCAGCCCCAGCATTTT.

This clonotype turned up a few times. The rearrangement uses TRBV5-5 and TRBJ1-3, with D tentatively TRBD1 (6 bases). Germline V lookup: CDR1 SGHKS, CDR2 YYEKEE (reference sequence). The V and J ends lost 4 bases and 1 base respectively, with 15 bases between them. The CDR3 sequence is 16 residues long. As DNA, the CDR3 is TGTGCCAGCAGCCCCGGGGGGGCGAGTTCTGGAAACACCATATATTTT. This encodes CASSPGGASSGNTIYF.

The chain carries TRBV11-3 and TRBJ2-1, with 7 nucleotides matching TRBD1. Germline V gives CDR1 SGHNT, CDR2 YENEEA. The CDR3 contains 13 residues. J lost 5 bases, V lost 4 bases, and 2 bases had no gene match. In DNA form, the CDR3 reads TGTGCCAGCAGCTGGACAGGTAACAATGAGCAGTTCTTC. Its protein product is CASSWTGNNEQFF.

This clonotype was counted ten times or more. The V call is TRBV7-9, the J call TRBJ1-1; D possibly corresponds to TRBD1 (6 bases). The germline CDR1 and CDR2 sequences are SEHNR and FQNEAQ (reference sequence). This CDR3 region has 15 residues. V was shortened by 6 bases and J by 0 bases, with 14 bases between the two germline ends. The CDR3 reads CASSIRTALNTEAFF. In DNA form, the CDR3 reads TGTGCCAGCAGTATAAGGACAGCCCTGAACACTGAAGCTTTCTTT.

This clonotype was observed a few times. The chain links TRBV20-1 to TRBJ2-5; 11 nucleotides align to TRBD1. V dropped 5 bases and J dropped 5; count of bases not matched to a gene: 10. The CDR3 is 15 amino acids. Germline CDR1 and CDR2: DFQATT and SNEGSKA (reference sequence). CDR3 sequence (DNA): TGCAGTGCTGCCTGGGACAGGGGGTATGGGGAGACCCAGTACTTC. Encoded protein: CSAAWDRGYGETQYF.

The table lists this clonotype with many counts. The chain uses TRBV7-8 and TRBJ1-1; D is undetermined. Trimming removed 0 bases from V and 0 bases from J, with 5 bases in between. The CDR3 is made up of 14 amino acids. Germline assignment: CDR1 SGHVS and CDR2 FQNEAQ. This CDR3 is CASSLAVMNTEAFF. In DNA form, the CDR3 reads TGTGCCAGCAGCTTAGCCGTGATGAACACTGAAGCTTTCTTT.

The table lists this clonotype with many counts. The V call is TRBV9, the J call TRBJ1-1, with a tentative D call TRBD1 (5 bases). The CDR3 has 14 amino acids. Germline V CDR1 and CDR2: SGDLS, YYNGEE. V was shortened by 0 bases and J by 0 bases, with 6 bases between the two germline ends. Written as DNA, the CDR3 is TGTGCCAGCAGCGTAGCAGGGATGAACACTGAAGCTTTCTTT. It is translated as CASSVAGMNTEAFF.

This clonotype was seen repeatedly, ten times or more. The rearrangement joins TRBV12-3 or TRBV12-4 to TRBJ2-3; 10 nucleotides agree with TRBD2. V lost 2 bases, J lost 4 bases, and 0 bases stayed unmatched. This CDR3 is 14 amino acids long. The CDR3 DNA is TGTGCCAGCAGTTTACTAGCGGGAGCAGATACGCAGTATTTT. This codes for CASSLLAGADTQYF.

This clonotype was counted at least ten times. This chain's CDR3 is CASSYDRANQPQHF. The CDR3, as DNA: TGTGCCAGCAGTTATGACAGGGCAAATCAGCCCCAGCATTTT. The gene calls are TRBV12-3 or TRBV12-4 and TRBJ1-5; 7 positions agree with TRBD1. With V trimmed by 4 bases and J by 4 bases, 4 bases remained unmatched. There are 14 residues in the CDR3.

This clonotype was recorded at least ten times. The chain combines TRBV7-2 with TRBJ1-3; D gene ambiguous. Germline loops: CDR1 SGHTA, CDR2 FQGNSA. This CDR3 region has 15 residues. V lost 6 bases and J lost 4, with 16 bases in between. In nucleotides, the CDR3 is TGTGCCAGCAGGTCCCCTAGTTTTTCCGGAAACACCATATATTTT. Amino acid sequence: CASRSPSFSGNTIYF.

This clonotype was picked up a small number of times. The V gene is TRBV29-1, the J gene TRBJ2-1; D might be TRBD1 (5 bases). The CDR3 contains 15 residues. Germline values: CDR1 SQVTM, CDR2 ANQGSEA. The germline V and J ends were trimmed by 2 bases and 6 bases, with 17 bases remaining between them. The CDR3 loop reads CSVERGVGLGNEQFF. The CDR3 nucleotides are TGCAGCGTTGAAAGAGGAGTGGGGCTGGGCAATGAGCAGTTCTTC.

This clonotype came up many times. The rearrangement uses TRBV2 and TRBJ1-5; 8 bases fit TRBD1. Germline CDR1 is SNHLY and CDR2 is FYNNEI. V was clipped by 6 bases and J by 2 bases; unmatched bases: 3. The CDR3 sequence is 14 residues long. CDR3 sequence reads: CASSGQGGNQPQHF. The CDR3 DNA reads TGTGCCAGCAGCGGACAGGGCGGCAATCAGCCCCAGCATTTT. The full variable domain, in which reference TRBV2 and TRBJ1-5 provide the parts outside the CDR3, is EPEVTQTPSHQVTQMGQEVILRCVPISNHLYFYWYRQILGQKVEFLVSFYNNEISEKSEIFDDQFSVERPDGSNFTLKIRSTKLEDSAMYFCASSGQGGNQPQHFGDGTRLSIL.

This clonotype was observed a few times. V and J are TRBV20-1 and TRBJ2-1; 12 bases align to TRBD2. The V gene's germline CDR1 is DFQATT and CDR2 SNEGSKA (reference sequence). The J segment lost 0 bases and the V segment lost 4 bases, leaving 7 bases of the junction unmatched. CDR3 length: 17 amino acids. This CDR3 is CSATTSGRSSSYNEQFF. The CDR3, as DNA: TGCAGTGCTACAACTAGCGGGAGGTCGAGCTCCTACAATGAGCAGTTCTTC.

This clonotype was counted between two and nine times. This chain joins TRBV18 and TRBJ1-5, with unresolved D. With 3 bases removed from V and 1 base from J, the gap between germline ends came to 13 bases. Germline lookup yields CDR1 KGHSH and CDR2 LQKENI. This CDR3 has 16 amino acids. Written as DNA, the CDR3 is TGTGCCAGCTCACCTAACAGCCCTTTGAGCAATCAGCCCCAGCATTTT. It translates to CASSPNSPLSNQPQHF. Using reference TRBV18 and TRBJ1-5 for the parts outside the CDR3, the full variable domain is NAGVMQNPRHLVRRRGQEARLRCSPMKGHSHVYWYRQLPEEGLKFMVYLQKENIIDESGMPKERFSAEFPKEGPSILRIQQVVRGDSAAYFCASSPNSPLSNQPQHFGDGTRLSIL.

Ten or more counts support this clonotype. The chain uses TRBV28 and TRBJ1-1; a weak D match, TRBD1 (6 bases). Germline V lookup: CDR1 MDHEN, CDR2 SYDVKM. The CDR3 covers 15 residues. V was pared by 6 bases and J by 1 base, with 15 bases between. The CDR3 DNA reads as TGTGCCAGCAGCCTTCCATTGACAGGGAACACTGAAGCTTTCTTT. Translated: CASSLPLTGNTEAFF.